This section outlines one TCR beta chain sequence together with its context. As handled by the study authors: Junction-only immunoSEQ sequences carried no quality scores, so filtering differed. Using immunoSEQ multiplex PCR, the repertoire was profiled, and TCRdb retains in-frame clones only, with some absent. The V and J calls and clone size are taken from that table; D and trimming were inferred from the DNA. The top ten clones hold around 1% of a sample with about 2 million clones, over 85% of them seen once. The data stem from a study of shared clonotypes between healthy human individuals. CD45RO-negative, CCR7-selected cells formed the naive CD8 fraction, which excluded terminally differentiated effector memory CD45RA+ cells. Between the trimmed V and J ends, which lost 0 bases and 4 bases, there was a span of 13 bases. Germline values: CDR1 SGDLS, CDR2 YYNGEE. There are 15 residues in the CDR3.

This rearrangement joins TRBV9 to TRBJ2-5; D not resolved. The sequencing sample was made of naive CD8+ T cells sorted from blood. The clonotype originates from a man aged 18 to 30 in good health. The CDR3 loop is CASSVVGGVGETQYF. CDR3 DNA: TGTGCCAGCAGCGTAGTGGGTGGGGTAGGAGAGACCCAGTACTTC. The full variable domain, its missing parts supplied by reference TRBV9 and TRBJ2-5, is DSGVTQTPKHLITATGQRVTLRCSPRSGDLSVYWYQQSLDQGLQFLIQYYNGEERAKGNILERFSAQQFPDLHSELNLSSLELGDSALYFCASSVVGGVGETQYFGPGTRLLVL.